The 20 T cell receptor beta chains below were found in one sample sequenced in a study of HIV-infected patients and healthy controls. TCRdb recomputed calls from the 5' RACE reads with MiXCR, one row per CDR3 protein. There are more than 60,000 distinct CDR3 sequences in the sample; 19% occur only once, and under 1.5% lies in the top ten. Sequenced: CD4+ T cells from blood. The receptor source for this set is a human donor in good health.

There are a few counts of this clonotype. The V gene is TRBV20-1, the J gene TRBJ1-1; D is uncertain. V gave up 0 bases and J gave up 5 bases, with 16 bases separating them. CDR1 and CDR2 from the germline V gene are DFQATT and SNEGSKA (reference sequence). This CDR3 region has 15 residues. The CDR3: CSARDSAVGFTEAFF. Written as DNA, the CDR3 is TGCAGTGCTAGAGATTCGGCCGTGGGGTTTACTGAAGCTTTCTTT.

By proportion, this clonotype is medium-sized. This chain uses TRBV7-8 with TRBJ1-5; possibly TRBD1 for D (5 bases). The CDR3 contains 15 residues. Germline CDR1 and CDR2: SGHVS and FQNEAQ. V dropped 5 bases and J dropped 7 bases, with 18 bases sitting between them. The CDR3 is CASSPLPQGGQPQHF. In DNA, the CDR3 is TGTGCCAGCAGCCCACTCCCTCAGGGCGGCCAGCCCCAGCATTTT.

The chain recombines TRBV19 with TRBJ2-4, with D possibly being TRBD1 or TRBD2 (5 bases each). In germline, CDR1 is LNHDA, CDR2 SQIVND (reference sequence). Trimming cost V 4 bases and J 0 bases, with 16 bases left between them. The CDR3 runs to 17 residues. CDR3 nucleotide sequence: TGTGCCAGTAGTAAAGACAGCTGGGAGCTAGCCAAAAACATTCAGTACTTC. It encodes CASSKDSWELAKNIQYF.

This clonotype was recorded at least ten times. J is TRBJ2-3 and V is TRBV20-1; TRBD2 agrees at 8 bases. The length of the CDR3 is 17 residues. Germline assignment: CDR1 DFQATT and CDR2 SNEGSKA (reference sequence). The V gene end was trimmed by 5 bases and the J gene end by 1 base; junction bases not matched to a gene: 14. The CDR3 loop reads CSAGTSTALSGTDTQYF. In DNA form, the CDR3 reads TGCAGTGCTGGGACTAGTACCGCTTTGTCTGGCACAGATACGCAGTATTTT.

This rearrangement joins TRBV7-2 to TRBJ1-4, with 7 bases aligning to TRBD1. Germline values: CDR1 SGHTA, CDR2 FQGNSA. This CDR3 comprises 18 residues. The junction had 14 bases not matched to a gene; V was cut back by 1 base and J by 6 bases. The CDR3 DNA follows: TGTGCCAGCAGCTTAGAACAGGGGCCGGGGGATGATTATGAAAAACTGTTTTTT. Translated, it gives CASSLEQGPGDDYEKLFF.

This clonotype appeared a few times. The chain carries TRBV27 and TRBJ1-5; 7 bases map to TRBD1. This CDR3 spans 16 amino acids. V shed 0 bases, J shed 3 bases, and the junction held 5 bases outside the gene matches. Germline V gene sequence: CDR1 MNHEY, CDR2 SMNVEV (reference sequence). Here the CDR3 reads CASSLSSGGPNQPQHF. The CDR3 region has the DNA TGTGCCAGCAGTTTATCGTCAGGGGGTCCCAATCAGCCCCAGCATTTT.

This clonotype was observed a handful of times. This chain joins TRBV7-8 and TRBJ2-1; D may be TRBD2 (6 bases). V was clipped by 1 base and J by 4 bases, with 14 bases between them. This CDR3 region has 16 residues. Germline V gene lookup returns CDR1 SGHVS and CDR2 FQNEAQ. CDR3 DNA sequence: TGTGCCAGCAGCTTAGGGGGAGGCGGAGGATACAATGAGCAGTTCTTC. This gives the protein CASSLGGGGGYNEQFF.

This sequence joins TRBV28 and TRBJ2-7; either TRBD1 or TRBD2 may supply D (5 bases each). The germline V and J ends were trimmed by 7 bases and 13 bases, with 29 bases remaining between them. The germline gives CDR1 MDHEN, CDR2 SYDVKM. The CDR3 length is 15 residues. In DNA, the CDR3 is TGTGCCAGCACCCAAGCCGGGACCGGAGCCAAACCGGGTTACTTC. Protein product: CASTQAGTGAKPGYF.

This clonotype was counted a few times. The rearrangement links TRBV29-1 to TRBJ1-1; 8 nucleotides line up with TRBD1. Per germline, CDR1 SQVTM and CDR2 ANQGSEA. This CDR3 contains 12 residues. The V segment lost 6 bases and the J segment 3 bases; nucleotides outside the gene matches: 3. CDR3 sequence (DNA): TGCAGCGTAAAACAGGGGGACACTGAAGCTTTCTTT. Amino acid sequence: CSVKQGDTEAFF.

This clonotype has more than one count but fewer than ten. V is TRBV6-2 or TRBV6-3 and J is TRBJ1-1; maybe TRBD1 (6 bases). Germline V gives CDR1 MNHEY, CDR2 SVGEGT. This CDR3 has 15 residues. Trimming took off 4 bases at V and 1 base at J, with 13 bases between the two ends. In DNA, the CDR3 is TGTGCCAGCAGTTTACAGGGTCTCGGGAACACTGAAGCTTTCTTT. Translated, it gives CASSLQGLGNTEAFF.

The CDR3 DNA reads as TGTGCCAGCGGGTCACAGGGAAAGAACACTGAAGCTTTCTTT. This sequence encodes CASGSQGKNTEAFF. The chain combines TRBV7-2 with TRBJ1-1; tentative D call: TRBD1 (6 bases). The CDR3 sequence is 14 residues long. Germline CDR1 reads SGHTA; CDR2 reads FQGNSA. V was shortened by 8 bases and J by 1 base, with 14 bases between the two germline ends.

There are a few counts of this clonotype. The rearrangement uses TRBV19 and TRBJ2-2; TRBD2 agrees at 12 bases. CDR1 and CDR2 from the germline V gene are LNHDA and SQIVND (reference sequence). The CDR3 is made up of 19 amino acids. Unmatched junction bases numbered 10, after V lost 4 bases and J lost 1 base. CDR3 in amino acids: CASSKRTSGTERNTGELFF. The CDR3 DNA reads TGTGCCAGTAGTAAGAGGACTAGCGGGACCGAAAGGAACACCGGGGAGCTGTTTTTT.

CDR3 DNA sequence: TGCAGTGCTAAGGAGGGCCTAAAGACCCAGTACTTC. Translation gives CSAKEGLKTQYF. The V call is TRBV20-1, the J call TRBJ2-5, with D possibly matching TRBD2 (6 bases). V was trimmed by 4 bases and J by 6 bases, leaving 12 bases between them. Per germline, CDR1 DFQATT and CDR2 SNEGSKA (reference sequence). The CDR3 runs to 12 residues.

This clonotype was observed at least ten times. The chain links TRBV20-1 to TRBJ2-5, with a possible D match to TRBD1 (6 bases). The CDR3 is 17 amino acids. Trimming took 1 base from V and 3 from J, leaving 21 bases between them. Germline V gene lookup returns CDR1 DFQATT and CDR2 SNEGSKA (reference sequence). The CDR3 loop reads CSARAVSMTGTEETQYF. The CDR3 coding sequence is TGCAGTGCTAGAGCTGTTTCGATGACAGGAACTGAAGAGACCCAGTACTTC.

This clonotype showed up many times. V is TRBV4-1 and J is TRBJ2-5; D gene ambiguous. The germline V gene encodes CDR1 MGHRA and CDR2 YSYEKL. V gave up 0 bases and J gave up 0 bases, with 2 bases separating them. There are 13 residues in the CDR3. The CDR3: CASSQEYQETQYF. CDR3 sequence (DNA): TGCGCCAGCAGCCAAGAGTACCAAGAGACCCAGTACTTC.

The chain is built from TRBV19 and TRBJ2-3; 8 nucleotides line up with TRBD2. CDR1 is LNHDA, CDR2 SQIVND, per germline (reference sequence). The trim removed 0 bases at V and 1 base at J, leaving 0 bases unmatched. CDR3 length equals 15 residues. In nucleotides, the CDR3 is TGTGCCAGTAGTATAGAAGCGGGAGGCACAGATACGCAGTATTTT. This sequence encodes CASSIEAGGTDTQYF.

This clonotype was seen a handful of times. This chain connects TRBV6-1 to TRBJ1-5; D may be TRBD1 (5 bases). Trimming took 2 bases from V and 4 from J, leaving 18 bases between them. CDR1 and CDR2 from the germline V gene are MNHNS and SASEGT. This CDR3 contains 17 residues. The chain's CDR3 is CASSEHWGRVGNQPQHF. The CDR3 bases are TGTGCCAGCAGTGAACATTGGGGCAGGGTCGGGAATCAGCCCCAGCATTTT.

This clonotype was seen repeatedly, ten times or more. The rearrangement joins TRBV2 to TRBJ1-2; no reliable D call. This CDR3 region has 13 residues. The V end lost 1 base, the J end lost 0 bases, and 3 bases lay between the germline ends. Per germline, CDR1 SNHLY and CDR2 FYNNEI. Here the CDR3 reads CASSEGANYGYTF. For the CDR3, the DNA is TGTGCCAGCAGTGAAGGAGCTAACTATGGCTACACCTTC.

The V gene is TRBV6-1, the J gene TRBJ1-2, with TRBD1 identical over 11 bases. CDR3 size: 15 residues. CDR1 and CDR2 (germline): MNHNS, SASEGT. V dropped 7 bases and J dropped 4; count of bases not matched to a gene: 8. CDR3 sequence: CASKDRGRVIYGYTF. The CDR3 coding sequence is TGTGCCAGCAAGGACAGGGGGCGCGTCATCTATGGCTACACCTTC.

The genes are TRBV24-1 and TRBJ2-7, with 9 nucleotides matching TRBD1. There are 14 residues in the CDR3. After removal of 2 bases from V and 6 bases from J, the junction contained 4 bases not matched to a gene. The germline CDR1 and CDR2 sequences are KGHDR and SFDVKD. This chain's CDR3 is CATSDSGTGPEQYF. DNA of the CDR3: TGTGCCACCAGTGATTCCGGGACAGGGCCCGAGCAGTACTTC.